This T cell receptor beta chain came from a study of CD8 T cells in ankylosing spondylitis. Study-level points and caveats: CD8+ disease-linked clones were present at relatively low frequencies in blood. A motif in TCR beta, a set of under ten highly homologous variants, appeared characteristic of ankylosing spondylitis blood.

TCRdb redid the calling of the 5' RACE reads with MiXCR, one entry per CDR3 protein. The data contain approximately 400,000 distinct CDR3 sequences, more than 15% of them seen just once; the ten biggest clones take up just over 1%. This clonotype has more than one count but fewer than ten. Its antigen is still unknown. This CDR3 has 14 amino acids. Germline-derived CDR1 and CDR2 are SEHNR and FQNEAQ (reference sequence). V dropped 5 bases and J dropped 0; count of bases not matched to a gene: 4. This receptor was taken from a male donor with ankylosing spondylitis. The chain employs TRBV7-9 and TRBJ2-7; TRBD1 agrees at 7 bases. The sample taken for sequencing was blood, either unsorted or a sorted T cell fraction (not recorded which). The CDR3 DNA reads as TGTGCCAGCAGCCAAGACAGGGACTCCTACGAGCAGTACTTC. It yields the protein CASSQDRDSYEQYF.